Each of the 27 T cell receptor beta chains below was sequenced from the same sample in a study of cytomegalovirus exposure and HLA in healthy donors. Measured with immunoSEQ multiplex PCR; TCRdb has only the in-frame clones, and not every one. The repertoire holds 140,000 or so clones, with 87% as singletons. The source material was PBMCs. The receptor set was obtained from a man younger than 30 in good health and CMV-seropositive.

A word on this clone: The sample carries other DNA sequences with the same CDR3. V is TRBV28 and J is TRBJ2-5, with D unresolved. V lost 3 bases and J 5 bases, leaving 4 bases between the germline ends. CDR1 MDHEN and CDR2 SYDVKM come from the germline V gene. This CDR3 is 11 amino acids long. This CDR3 reads CASSFRETQYF. The CDR3 nucleotides are TGTGCCAGCAGTTTTCGGGAGACCCAGTACTTC.

The chain employs TRBV18 and TRBJ2-7, with 8 nucleotides matching TRBD1. After removal of 3 bases from V and 5 bases from J, the junction contained 3 bases not matched to a gene. The germline gives CDR1 KGHSH, CDR2 LQKENI. The length of the CDR3 is 13 residues. CDR3 coding DNA: TGTGCCAGCTCACCGTACAGGGGGGACGAGCAGTACTTC. It codes for CASSPYRGDEQYF.

The chain combines TRBV29-1 with TRBJ1-2; D is ambiguous. Deletions cut 1 base from V and 2 bases from J, with 5 bases between. CDR1 is SQVTM, CDR2 ANQGSEA, per germline. The CDR3 loop spans 12 amino acids. This chain's CDR3 is CSVEATNYGYTF. The CDR3 coding sequence is TGCAGCGTTGAAGCTACCAACTATGGCTACACCTTC.

The chain recombines TRBV6-5 with TRBJ1-1, with 7 positions matching TRBD1. Germline lookup yields CDR1 MNHEY and CDR2 SVGAGI. This CDR3 has 13 amino acids. V gave up 6 bases and J gave up 4 bases; unmatched junction bases: 5. The CDR3 coding sequence is TGTGCCAGCAGCTTCAACAGGGGCACTGAAGCTTTCTTT. It is translated as CASSFNRGTEAFF.

The chain uses TRBV19 and TRBJ1-2, with D possibly TRBD1 on 6 matching bases. Trimming cost V 11 bases and J 3 bases, with 16 bases left between them. The CDR3 is 13 amino acids. Germline CDR1 reads LNHDA; CDR2 reads SQIVND (reference sequence). CDR3 residues: CASKTGPYYGYTF. The CDR3 DNA is TGTGCCTCAAAGACAGGACCCTACTATGGCTACACCTTC.

The V call is TRBV6-5, the J call TRBJ1-1, with D maybe TRBD1 (6 bases). CDR3 size: 15 residues. Trimming stripped 4 bases from V and 5 bases from J, with 17 bases between. Per the germline V gene, CDR1 is MNHEY and CDR2 is SVGAGI. For the CDR3, the DNA is TGTGCCAGCAGTTCACAGGGCGTATCCTTTACTGAAGCTTTCTTT. This encodes CASSSQGVSFTEAFF.

This clone occurred a few times. The chain joins TRBV5-8 to TRBJ1-6; D might be TRBD1 (6 bases). Looked up from germline, CDR1 is SGHTS and CDR2 is YDEGEE. The V end was cut by 1 base, the J end by 8 bases, with 7 bases between. The CDR3 totals 13 residues. The CDR3 region is CASSLNRDSPLHF. The CDR3 DNA is TGTGCCAGCAGCTTGAACAGGGATTCACCCCTCCACTTT.

The CDR3 DNA follows: TGCGCCAGCAGCTTGGCGGCTAGCGGGGTCTACGAGCAGTACTTC. It yields the protein CASSLAASGVYEQYF. The chain joins TRBV5-1 to TRBJ2-7; TRBD2 agrees at 9 bases. This CDR3 is 15 amino acids long. Germline V gene data show CDR1 as SGHRS and CDR2 as YFSETQ. The junction had 4 bases not matched to a gene; V was cut back by 0 bases and J by 3 bases.

V is TRBV7-6 and J is TRBJ1-4, with 7 bases that match TRBD1. The CDR3 has 15 amino acids. After removal of 1 base from V and 5 bases from J, the junction contained 4 bases not matched to a gene. Per the germline V gene, CDR1 is SGHVS and CDR2 is FNYEAQ. CDR3 nucleotides: TGTGCCAGCAGCTTAGAGGGACAGCGGAATGAAAAACTGTTTTTT. Translating gives CASSLEGQRNEKLFF.

The chain is built from TRBV6-5 and TRBJ2-7; weak D call: TRBD1 (5 bases). The V and J ends lost 5 bases and 5 bases respectively, with 19 bases between them. Per germline, CDR1 MNHEY and CDR2 SVGAGI. The length of the CDR3 is 15 residues. CDR3 loop: CASSPGSSLRDEQYF. Here the CDR3 DNA reads TGTGCCAGCAGTCCAGGGTCCTCTCTTCGGGACGAGCAGTACTTC.

The CDR3 is CASSSGLALKDEQFF. Here the CDR3 DNA reads TGTGCCAGCTCATCCGGACTAGCTCTGAAGGATGAGCAGTTCTTC. This sequence joins TRBV18 and TRBJ2-1; 8 bases match TRBD2. The CDR3 is made up of 15 amino acids. The germline V gene has CDR1 KGHSH and CDR2 LQKENI. Unmatched junction bases numbered 11, after V lost 5 bases and J lost 8 bases.

In its sample, this clone was seen once. The chain carries TRBV30 and TRBJ1-2; D uncertain. CDR1 is GTSNPN and CDR2 is SVGIG in the germline V gene (reference sequence). V was shortened by 0 bases and J by 2 bases, with 16 bases between the two germline ends. The CDR3 loop spans 16 amino acids. CDR3 DNA sequence: TGTGCCTGGAGTGTAGGCTGGGCGGGAGCGAACTATGGCTACACCTTC. Amino acids: CAWSVGWAGANYGYTF.

This clone was seen only once. The J gene is TRBJ1-2, the V gene TRBV4-1, with D unclear. The ends were cut back, 0 bases at V and 4 bases at J, with 12 bases in the middle. Germline V gene lookup returns CDR1 MGHRA and CDR2 YSYEKL. The CDR3 spans 15 residues. CDR3 sequence: CASSQEWPGSYGYTF. In DNA, the CDR3 is TGCGCCAGCAGCCAAGAGTGGCCGGGGAGCTATGGCTACACCTTC.

V gene TRBV28 combines with J gene TRBJ2-3, with D tentatively TRBD2 (6 bases). The length of the CDR3 is 15 residues. V gave up 6 bases and J gave up 5 bases, with 18 bases separating them. Germline CDR1 is MDHEN and CDR2 is SYDVKM. CDR3 in amino acids: CASSPWASEVDTQYF. Written as DNA, the CDR3 is TGTGCCAGCAGCCCCTGGGCTAGCGAGGTAGATACGCAGTATTTT.

The CDR3 DNA reads TGTGCCTGGGCCCCTCGGGGTAGTACAGATACGCAGTATTTT. It is translated as CAWAPRGSTDTQYF. The chain recombines TRBV30 with TRBJ2-3; D possibly corresponds to TRBD2 (5 bases). V was trimmed by 5 bases and J by 3 bases, leaving 15 bases between them. CDR1 GTSNPN and CDR2 SVGIG come from the germline V gene (reference sequence). The length of the CDR3 is 14 residues.

This sequence joins TRBV16 and TRBJ2-7; TRBD1 matches at 7 bases. V gave up 5 bases and J gave up 1 base; unmatched junction bases: 8. This CDR3 has 15 residues. Germline CDR1 and CDR2: KGHSY and FQNENV. Here the CDR3 reads CASSGRDRLSYEQYF. The DNA of the CDR3 is TGTGCCAGCAGCGGCCGGGACAGACTTTCCTACGAGCAGTACTTC.

This rearrangement joins TRBV19 to TRBJ1-1; D remains unclear. This CDR3 is 13 amino acids long. The germline CDR1 and CDR2 sequences are LNHDA and SQIVND (reference sequence). V shed 7 bases and J shed 4 bases, with 13 bases lying between them. The CDR3 spells CASIRGAPTEAFF. The CDR3 DNA follows: TGTGCCAGTATTCGTGGAGCTCCCACTGAAGCTTTCTTT.

The J gene is TRBJ1-1, the V gene TRBV19; 10 positions agree with TRBD1. V gave up 6 bases and J gave up 1 base; unmatched junction bases: 5. Germline lookup yields CDR1 LNHDA and CDR2 SQIVND (reference sequence). CDR3 length equals 15 residues. The DNA of the CDR3 is TGTGCCAGTAGCGACAGGGGGCATAGGAACACTGAAGCTTTCTTT. The encoded protein is CASSDRGHRNTEAFF.

V gene TRBV7-6 combines with J gene TRBJ2-3, with 10 bases aligning to TRBD1. With V trimmed by 7 bases and J by 8 bases, 9 bases remained unmatched. This CDR3 has 14 amino acids. Germline V lookup: CDR1 SGHVS, CDR2 FNYEAQ. CDR3 coding DNA: TGTGCCAGCAATAACATGGACAGGGGGAGTACGCAGTATTTT. Translation gives CASNNMDRGSTQYF. The variable domain in full, completed from reference TRBV7-6 and TRBJ2-3, reads GAGVSQSPRYKVTKRGQDVALRCDPISGHVSLYWYRQALGQGPEFLTYFNYEAQQDKSGLPNDRFSAERPEGSISTLTIQRTEQRDSAMYRCASNNMDRGSTQYFGPGTRLTVL.

The J gene is TRBJ2-3, the V gene TRBV5-6; the D gene is possibly TRBD2 (6 bases). The germline CDR1 and CDR2 sequences are SGHDT and YYEEEE. This CDR3 has 15 residues. The V end was cut by 0 bases, the J end by 4 bases, with 12 bases between. CDR3 DNA: TGTGCCAGCAGCTTGGTGGGGGGAGTGGCAGATACGCAGTATTTT. Its protein product is CASSLVGGVADTQYF.

The count of this clone is one. This chain links TRBV7-9 with TRBJ1-3; D is undetermined. The CDR3 has 15 amino acids. V was shortened by 3 bases and J by 0 bases, with 9 bases between the two germline ends. Looked up from germline, CDR1 is SEHNR and CDR2 is FQNEAQ (reference sequence). CDR3 protein: CASSFGPDSGNTIYF. The CDR3 DNA sequence: TGTGCCAGCAGCTTTGGGCCTGACTCTGGAAACACCATATATTTT.

The J gene is TRBJ1-6, the V gene TRBV10-3; TRBD1 matches at 10 bases. This CDR3 has 14 residues. The V segment lost 7 bases and the J segment 10 bases; nucleotides outside the gene matches: 7. CDR1 is ENHRY and CDR2 is SYGVKD in the germline V gene. CDR3 coding DNA: TGTGCCATCAAACCGGGACAGGGGAACTCACCCCTCCACTTT. It specifies CAIKPGQGNSPLHF.

The chain links TRBV28 to TRBJ1-2, with D unclear. Looked up from germline, CDR1 is MDHEN and CDR2 is SYDVKM. Deletions cut 6 bases from V and 1 base from J, with 12 bases between. The CDR3 extends over 14 amino acids. The CDR3 reads CASRTDPFNYGYTF. The CDR3 DNA reads as TGTGCCAGCAGAACAGACCCTTTTAACTATGGCTACACCTTC.

This clone was seen only a few times. This chain links TRBV30 with TRBJ2-7; TRBD1 matches at 8 bases. Germline CDR1 reads GTSNPN; CDR2 reads SVGIG (reference sequence). V lost 4 bases, J lost 6 bases, and 11 bases stayed unmatched. This CDR3 has 14 residues. The CDR3 is CAWMSGQGTGEQYF. DNA for the CDR3: TGTGCCTGGATGTCAGGACAGGGTACTGGCGAGCAGTACTTC.

The chain has TRBV30 and TRBJ2-2; 8 nucleotides match TRBD2. V shed 5 bases and J 8 bases; nucleotides not matched to a gene: 13. The germline CDR1 and CDR2 sequences are GTSNPN and SVGIG (reference sequence). The CDR3 runs 15 residues. The CDR3 region is CAWLPEGLVVGELFF. The CDR3 bases are TGTGCCTGGTTACCGGAGGGACTAGTCGTGGGGGAGCTGTTTTTT.

The chain is built from TRBV4-1 and TRBJ1-2, with no clear D. Germline values: CDR1 MGHRA, CDR2 YSYEKL. The length of the CDR3 is 13 residues. The V gene lost 0 bases and the J gene lost 4 bases, with 6 bases spanning the gap. The CDR3 region has the DNA TGCGCCAGCAGCCAAGACGGACTCTATGGCTACACCTTC. Protein: CASSQDGLYGYTF.

The V gene is TRBV6-6, the J gene TRBJ2-7; 7 bases are shared with TRBD1. CDR3 length equals 13 residues. Trimming took 2 bases from V and 5 from J; bases not matched to a gene: 3. CDR1 and CDR2 from the germline V gene are MNHNY and SVGAGI (reference sequence). The chain's CDR3 is CASSYGTVNEQYF. The CDR3 nucleotides read TGTGCCAGCAGTTACGGGACAGTCAACGAGCAGTACTTC.